Listed here are 3 T cell receptor beta chains from one sample, sequenced in a study of cytomegalovirus exposure and HLA in healthy donors. Measured with immunoSEQ multiplex PCR; TCRdb has only the in-frame clones, and not every one. The sample holds roughly 59,000 clones; 80% to 95% are singletons and the top ten take roughly 5.2%. Sequenced sample: PBMCs. The receptors derive from a man between 18 and 29 years old in good health and CMV-seropositive.

The rearrangement uses TRBV6-5 and TRBJ2-7, with a weak D call TRBD1 (6 bases). V gave up 2 bases and J gave up 5 bases, with 13 bases separating them. The CDR3 spans 14 residues. Germline CDR1 is MNHEY and CDR2 is SVGAGI. In DNA form, the CDR3 reads TGTGCCAGCAGTTACATTCAGGGGTCTAACGAGCAGTACTTC. Protein sequence: CASSYIQGSNEQYF.

CDR3 DNA sequence: TGTGCCAGTAGTGTCGCGACAGATCACTATGGCTACACCTTC. Translating it yields CASSVATDHYGYTF. V gene TRBV19 combines with J gene TRBJ1-2; D possibly corresponds to TRBD1 (5 bases). The germline gives CDR1 LNHDA, CDR2 SQIVND (reference sequence). CDR3 length equals 14 residues. V was trimmed by 5 bases and J by 3 bases, leaving 13 bases between them. Full variable domain (rest looked up from reference TRBV19 and TRBJ1-2): DGGITQSPKYLFRKEGQNVTLSCEQNLNHDAMYWYRQDPGQGLRLIYYSQIVNDFQKGDIAEGYSVSREKKESFPLTVTSAQKNPTAFYLCASSVATDHYGYTFGSGTRLTVV.

The rearrangement joins TRBV30 to TRBJ2-1; perhaps TRBD2 as D (5 bases). Trimming shortened V by 5 bases and J by 12 bases, and 11 bases separated the two germline ends. Germline V gives CDR1 GTSNPN, CDR2 SVGIG (reference sequence). The CDR3 is 10 residues long. CDR3 in DNA: TGTGCCTGGGAAGTAGGAGGGCAGTTCTTC. Amino acids: CAWEVGGQFF.